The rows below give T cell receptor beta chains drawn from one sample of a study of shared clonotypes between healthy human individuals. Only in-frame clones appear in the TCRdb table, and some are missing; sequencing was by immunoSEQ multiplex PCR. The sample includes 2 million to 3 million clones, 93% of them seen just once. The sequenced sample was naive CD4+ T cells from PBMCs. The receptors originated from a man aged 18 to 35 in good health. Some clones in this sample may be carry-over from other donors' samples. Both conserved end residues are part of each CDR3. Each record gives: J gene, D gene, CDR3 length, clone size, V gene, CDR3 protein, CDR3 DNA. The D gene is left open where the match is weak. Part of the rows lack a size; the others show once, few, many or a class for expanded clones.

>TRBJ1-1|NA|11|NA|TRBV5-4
CASGKNAEAFF
TGTGCCAGCGGGAAGAACGCTGAAGCTTTCTTT
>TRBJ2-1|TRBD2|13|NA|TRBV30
CAWSVGGGDEQFF
TGTGCCTGGAGTGTCGGTGGGGGGGATGAGCAGTTCTTC
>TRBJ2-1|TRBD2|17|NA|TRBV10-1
CASSDTSGRARYNEQFF
TGCGCCAGCAGTGATACTAGCGGGAGGGCGAGGTACAATGAGCAGTTCTTC
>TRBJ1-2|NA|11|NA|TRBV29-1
CSVEFPYGYTF
TGCAGCGTTGAATTTCCCTATGGCTACACCTTC
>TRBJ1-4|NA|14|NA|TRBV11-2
CASSRHWTNEKLFF
TGTGCCAGCAGCCGCCATTGGACTAATGAAAAACTGTTTTTT
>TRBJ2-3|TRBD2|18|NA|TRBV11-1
CASSLGGTSGSLADTQYF
TGTGCCAGCAGCTTAGGAGGGACTAGCGGGAGTCTTGCAGATACGCAGTATTTT
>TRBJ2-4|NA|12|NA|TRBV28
CASDRPGNIQYF
TGTGCCAGTGACCGACCGGGGAACATTCAGTACTTC
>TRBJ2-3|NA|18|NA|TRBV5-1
CASSLGLSAAPSTDTQYF
TGCGCCAGCAGCTTGGGCCTCAGCGCAGCTCCTAGCACAGATACGCAGTATTTT
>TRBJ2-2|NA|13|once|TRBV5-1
CASSLVLPGELFF
TGCGCCAGCAGCTTGGTGCTCCCCGGGGAGCTGTTTTTT
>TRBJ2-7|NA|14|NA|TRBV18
CASSPPGGVYEQYF
TGTGCCAGCTCACCCCCAGGGGGGGTATACGAGCAGTACTTC
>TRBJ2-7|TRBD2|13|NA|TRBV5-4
CASSLATSDRQYF
TGTGCCAGCAGCTTAGCGACTAGCGATCGGCAGTACTTC
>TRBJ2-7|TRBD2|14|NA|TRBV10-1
CASMSAGGSGEQYF
TGCGCCAGCATGTCAGCGGGAGGGTCGGGCGAGCAGTACTTC
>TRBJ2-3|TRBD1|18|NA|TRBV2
CASLALPGGQALLLTQYF
TGTGCCAGCCTAGCACTTCCCGGGGGACAGGCCCTTCTTCTTACGCAGTATTTT
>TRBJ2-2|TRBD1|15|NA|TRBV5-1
CASSSLDRAVGELFF
TGCGCCAGCAGCTCGTTGGACAGGGCGGTCGGGGAGCTGTTTTTT
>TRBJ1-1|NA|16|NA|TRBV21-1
CASSKVGGAGNTEAFF
TGTGCCAGCAGCAAAGTAGGGGGCGCGGGGAACACTGAAGCTTTCTTT
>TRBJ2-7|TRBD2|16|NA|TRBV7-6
CASSRWGGPSQYEQYF
TGTGCCAGCAGCAGGTGGGGGGGTCCTAGCCAATACGAGCAGTACTTC
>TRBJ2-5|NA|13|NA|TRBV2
CASSRPSQETQYF
TGTGCCAGCAGTCGCCCCTCCCAAGAGACCCAGTACTTC
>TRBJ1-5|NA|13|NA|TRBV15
CATSRYSNQPQHF
TGTGCCACCAGCAGATATAGCAATCAGCCCCAGCATTTT
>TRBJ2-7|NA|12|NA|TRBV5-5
CASRRDSYEQYF
TGTGCCAGCAGAAGAGACTCCTACGAGCAGTACTTC
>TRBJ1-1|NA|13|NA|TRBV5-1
CASRDFEGTEAFF
TGCGCCAGCAGAGATTTCGAAGGCACTGAAGCTTTCTTT
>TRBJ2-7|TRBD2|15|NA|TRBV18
CASSQFGTSVYEQYF
TGTGCCAGCTCACAATTTGGGACTAGCGTATACGAGCAGTACTTC
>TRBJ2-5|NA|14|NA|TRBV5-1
CASSLEWQTETQYF
TGCGCCAGCAGCTTGGAGTGGCAGACGGAGACCCAGTACTTC
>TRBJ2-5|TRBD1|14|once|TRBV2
CASSSGTGKGTQYF
TGTGCCAGCAGTTCCGGGACAGGGAAGGGGACCCAGTACTTC
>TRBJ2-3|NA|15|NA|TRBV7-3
CASSKGVASTDTQYF
TGTGCCAGCAGCAAAGGGGTAGCAAGCACAGATACGCAGTATTTT
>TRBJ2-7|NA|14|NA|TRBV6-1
CASRIGTGATRAYF
TGTGCCAGCAGAATCGGGACGGGGGCTACCCGGGCGTACTTC
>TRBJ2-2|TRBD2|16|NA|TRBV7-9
CASSQTSGGNTGELFF
TGTGCCAGCAGCCAGACTAGCGGGGGAAACACCGGGGAGCTGTTTTTT
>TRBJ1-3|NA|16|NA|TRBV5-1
CASSLEGGPSGNTIYF
TGCGCCAGCAGCCTTGAAGGGGGTCCCTCTGGAAACACCATATATTTT
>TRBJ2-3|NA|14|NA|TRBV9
CASSTMGSTDTQYF
TGTGCCAGCAGCACAATGGGGAGCACAGATACGCAGTATTTT
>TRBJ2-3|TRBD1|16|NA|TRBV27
CASSPRDRGRPDTQYF
TGTGCCAGCAGTCCCCGGGACAGGGGGCGCCCAGATACGCAGTATTTT
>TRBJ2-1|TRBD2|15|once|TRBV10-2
CASSRLAASYNEQFF
TGCGCCAGCAGCCGACTAGCGGCCTCCTACAATGAGCAGTTCTTC
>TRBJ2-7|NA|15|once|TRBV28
CASNSPGQAYWQQYF
TGTGCCAGCAACTCCCCGGGGCAGGCCTACTGGCAGCAGTACTTC
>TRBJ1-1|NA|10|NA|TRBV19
CASYESEAFF
TGTGCCAGCTACGAGTCCGAAGCTTTCTTT
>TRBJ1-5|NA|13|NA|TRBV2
CASSEQREVHQHF
TGTGCCAGCAGCGAGCAGCGGGAGGTACACCAGCATTTT
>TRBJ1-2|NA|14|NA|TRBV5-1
CASSLVPPAEDYTF
TGCGCCAGCAGCTTGGTTCCCCCAGCTGAGGACTACACCTTC